These 16 T cell receptor beta chains came from one sample sequenced in a study of cytomegalovirus exposure and HLA in healthy donors. The PCR used 60 Vbeta and 13 Jbeta primers. Libraries were prepared by immunoSEQ multiplex PCR; TCRdb keeps only in-frame clonotypes and omits some of them. The table includes approximately 100,000 clones, 60% to 80% detected once. The sample was PBMCs. These receptors were collected from a female donor in good health and CMV-seronegative.

The chain recombines TRBV5-4 with TRBJ2-5; D might be TRBD1 (6 bases). Germline CDR1 reads SGHNT; CDR2 reads YYREEE (reference sequence). This CDR3 comprises 13 residues. V was clipped by 3 bases and J by 5 bases, with 11 bases between them. In nucleotides, the CDR3 is TGTGCCAGCAGCTCCAGGGGTACGGAGACCCAGTACTTC. It encodes CASSSRGTETQYF.

This clone came up once. The chain is built from TRBV19 and TRBJ2-5, with 13 bases aligning to TRBD2. Germline V CDR1 and CDR2: LNHDA, SQIVND (reference sequence). V shed 5 bases, J shed 4 bases, and the junction held 4 bases outside the gene matches. The CDR3 consists of 15 residues. CDR3: CASSVGLAGLETQYF. The CDR3 bases are TGTGCCAGTAGTGTGGGACTAGCGGGATTAGAGACCCAGTACTTC.

The V gene is TRBV6-5, the J gene TRBJ2-5, with D perhaps TRBD1 (5 bases). V dropped 0 bases and J dropped 5 bases, with 13 bases sitting between them. Germline-derived CDR1 and CDR2 are MNHEY and SVGAGI. The CDR3 covers 15 residues. The CDR3 here is CASSYSIAGQETQYF. The DNA of the CDR3 is TGTGCCAGCAGTTACTCGATCGCAGGGCAGGAGACCCAGTACTTC.

CDR3 nucleotide sequence: TGCGCCAGCAGCTTCCGGGACAGGGACACTGAAGCTTTCTTT. Encoded protein: CASSFRDRDTEAFF. J is TRBJ1-1 and V is TRBV5-1, with 9 bases lining up with TRBD1. This CDR3 region has 14 residues. J lost 3 bases, V lost 2 bases, and 2 bases had no gene match. Germline loops: CDR1 SGHRS, CDR2 YFSETQ. The variable domain in full, completed from reference TRBV5-1 and TRBJ1-1, reads KAGVTQTPRYLIKTRGQQVTLSCSPISGHRSVSWYQQTPGQGLQFLFEYFSETQRNKGNFPGRFSGRQFSNSRSEMNVSTLELGDSALYLCASSFRDRDTEAFFGQGTRLTVV.

This clone has a single count. The chain carries TRBV27 and TRBJ2-1, with 12 bases that match TRBD2. This CDR3 has 15 residues. Germline lookup yields CDR1 MNHEY and CDR2 SMNVEV (reference sequence). V lost 9 bases, J lost 0 bases, and 3 bases stayed unmatched. Here the CDR3 DNA reads TGTGCCAGTTGGACTAGCGGGGCCTCCTACAATGAGCAGTTCTTC. Translation: CASWTSGASYNEQFF.

This sequence joins TRBV28 and TRBJ2-1, with 14 bases lining up with TRBD2. The germline CDR1 and CDR2 sequences are MDHEN and SYDVKM. There are 20 residues in the CDR3. The V gene end was trimmed by 4 bases and the J gene end by 0 bases; junction bases not matched to a gene: 11. As DNA, the CDR3 is TGTGCCAGCAGTTCTACGACTAGCGGGAGGGCCCGGAGCTCCTACAATGAGCAGTTCTTC. Translated: CASSSTTSGRARSSYNEQFF.

CDR3 residues: CAISESGQGAFDEQFF. The CDR3 DNA reads TGTGCCATCAGTGAGTCGGGACAGGGGGCGTTCGATGAGCAGTTCTTC. The chain is built from TRBV10-3 and TRBJ2-1, with TRBD1 identical over 12 bases. Germline V gene sequence: CDR1 ENHRY, CDR2 SYGVKD. Trimming took 0 bases from V and 8 from J; bases not matched to a gene: 5. This CDR3 comprises 16 residues.

This clone was picked up one time. CDR3 protein: CASSQDWASNQPQHF. In DNA, the CDR3 is TGCGCCAGCAGCCAAGATTGGGCTAGCAATCAGCCCCAGCATTTT. The rearrangement joins TRBV4-1 to TRBJ1-5; D uncertain. CDR1 is MGHRA and CDR2 is YSYEKL in the germline V gene. The CDR3 is made up of 15 amino acids. V was shortened by 0 bases and J by 0 bases, with 6 bases between the two germline ends.

This clone has just a few counts. The chain employs TRBV5-1 and TRBJ2-7; 8 bases align to TRBD1. V trimming: 4 bases; J trimming: 7 bases; junction bases outside the gene matches: 10. Germline-derived CDR1 and CDR2 are SGHRS and YFSETQ. This CDR3 has 14 amino acids. The CDR3 loop reads CASSLTGDAREQYF. Here the CDR3 DNA reads TGCGCCAGCAGCCTGACAGGGGATGCTAGAGAGCAGTACTTC.

V gene TRBV29-1 combines with J gene TRBJ1-1; a weak D match, TRBD1 (6 bases). CDR3 length: 15 residues. Germline CDR1 reads SQVTM; CDR2 reads ANQGSEA. The V end lost 4 bases, the J end lost 4 bases, and 19 bases lay between the germline ends. CDR3 amino acids: CSVGGARGLITEAFF. Written as DNA, the CDR3 is TGCAGCGTTGGGGGGGCGCGGGGGCTTATCACTGAAGCTTTCTTT.

The V and J genes are TRBV9 and TRBJ1-5; D is undetermined. This CDR3 region has 15 residues. CDR1 SGDLS and CDR2 YYNGEE come from the germline V gene. V lost 0 bases, J lost 2 bases, and 9 bases lay in between. The chain's CDR3 is CASSVGAGGNQPQHF. The DNA of the CDR3 is TGTGCCAGCAGCGTAGGGGCGGGAGGCAATCAGCCCCAGCATTTT.

This clone was counted a few times. J is TRBJ2-7 and V is TRBV5-1; no clear D gene. The length of the CDR3 is 18 residues. CDR1 and CDR2 from the germline V gene are SGHRS and YFSETQ. Trimming left V 0 bases short and J 3 bases short, with 22 bases between. For the CDR3, the DNA is TGCGCCAGCAGCTTGGGGCAGGCAGGATATACAAACCTCTACGAGCAGTACTTC. Protein sequence: CASSLGQAGYTNLYEQYF.

The chain joins TRBV19 to TRBJ1-4; 8 bases match TRBD1. Germline V gene data show CDR1 as LNHDA and CDR2 as SQIVND (reference sequence). V trimming: 6 bases; J trimming: 8 bases; junction bases outside the gene matches: 8. The length of the CDR3 is 14 residues. CDR3 in amino acids: CASRNQGADEKLFF. CDR3 coding DNA: TGTGCCAGTAGAAATCAGGGGGCGGACGAAAAACTGTTTTTT.

With respect to this clone: Germline is not matched at one junction end, which may reflect a read error. Other DNA sequences from this sample encode an identical CDR3 as well. V is TRBV30 and J is TRBJ1-6, with D possibly TRBD1 on 5 matching bases. The CDR3 is 15 residues long. Germline lookup yields CDR1 GTSNPN and CDR2 SVGIG (reference sequence). CDR3 bases: TGCGCCTGGAGTGTTAACAGGATTAATAATTCACCCCTCCACTTT. It translates to CAWSVNRINNSPLHF. Drawing the rest from reference TRBV30 and TRBJ1-6, the complete variable domain is SQTIHQWPATLVQPVGSPLSLECTVEGTSNPNLYWYRQAAGRGLQLLFYSVGIGQISSEVPQNLSASRPQDRQFILSSKKLLLSDSGFYLCAWSVNRINNSPLHFGNGTRLTVT.

J is TRBJ1-5 and V is TRBV2; no definite D call. Per germline, CDR1 SNHLY and CDR2 FYNNEI. The V end lost 7 bases, the J end lost 1 base, and 11 bases lay between the germline ends. This CDR3 has 14 amino acids. The CDR3 DNA is TGTGCCAGCAACAGTAGAAGGAGCAATCAGCCCCAGCATTTT. This sequence encodes CASNSRRSNQPQHF.

V and J are TRBV9 and TRBJ2-7; 10 bases line up with TRBD2. CDR1 and CDR2 from the germline V gene are SGDLS and YYNGEE. The CDR3 contains 15 residues. The V and J ends lost 4 bases and 4 bases, in that order; junction bases with no gene match: 8. In DNA form, the CDR3 reads TGTGCCAGCAGCTCGGACGGGACTAGCGTTTACGAGCAGTACTTC. This gives the protein CASSSDGTSVYEQYF. The whole variable domain, filled in from reference TRBV9 and TRBJ2-7, reads DSGVTQTPKHLITATGQRVTLRCSPRSGDLSVYWYQQSLDQGLQFLIQYYNGEERAKGNILERFSAQQFPDLHSELNLSSLELGDSALYFCASSSDGTSVYEQYFGPGTRLTVT.